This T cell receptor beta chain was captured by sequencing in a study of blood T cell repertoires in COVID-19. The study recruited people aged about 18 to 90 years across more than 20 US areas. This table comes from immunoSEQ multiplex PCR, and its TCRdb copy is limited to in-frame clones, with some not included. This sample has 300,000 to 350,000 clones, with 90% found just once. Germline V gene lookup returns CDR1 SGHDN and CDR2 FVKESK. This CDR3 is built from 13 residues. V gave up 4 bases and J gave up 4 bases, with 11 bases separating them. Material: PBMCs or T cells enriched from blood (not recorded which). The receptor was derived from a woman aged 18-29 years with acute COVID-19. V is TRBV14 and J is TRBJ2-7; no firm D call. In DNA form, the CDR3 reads TGTGCCAGCAGCCTCCTGAGTGGTTACGAGCAGTACTTC. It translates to CASSLLSGYEQYF.